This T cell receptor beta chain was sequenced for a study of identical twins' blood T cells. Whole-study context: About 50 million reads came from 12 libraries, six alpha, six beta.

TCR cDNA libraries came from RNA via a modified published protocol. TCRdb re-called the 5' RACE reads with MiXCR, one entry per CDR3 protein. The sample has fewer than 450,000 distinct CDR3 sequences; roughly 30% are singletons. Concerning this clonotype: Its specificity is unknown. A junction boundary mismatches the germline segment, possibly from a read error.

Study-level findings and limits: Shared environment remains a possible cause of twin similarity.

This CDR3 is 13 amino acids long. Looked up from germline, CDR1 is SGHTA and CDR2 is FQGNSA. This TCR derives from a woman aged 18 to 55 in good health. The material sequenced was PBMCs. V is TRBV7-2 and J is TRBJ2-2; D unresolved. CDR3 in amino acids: CAGSLSSTGELFF. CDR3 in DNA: TGTGCCGGCAGCTTATCCAGCACCGGGGAGCTGTTTTTT.